The clone carrying this TCR beta chain was detected only a few times. The antigen is not known. The sample is drawn from a study of blood T cells in healthy people across ages. General study findings and limits: Researchers deemed the diversity estimates from one million T cells underestimates. Older age went with lower TCR beta diversity per million T cells, in a roughly linear way.

J lost 0 bases, V lost 4 bases, and 7 bases had no gene match. The CDR3 sequence is 16 residues long. CDR1 is DFQATT and CDR2 is SNEGSKA in the germline V gene (reference sequence). A sample-barcoded 5' primer and a J-beta primer mix were used in a second PCR of roughly 6 to 11 cycles. A template-switch adaptor with 12 random nucleotides tagged each cDNA molecule. MiXCR, applied by TCRdb to the 5' RACE reads, yields one record per CDR3 protein. Altogether some 1.5 million distinct CDR3 sequences are present, about 30% being singletons, with the ten largest covering 7.7%. This sequence was found in a woman younger than 45 in good health. The specimen sequenced was blood. V is TRBV20-1 and J is TRBJ2-1; 9 bases are shared with TRBD2. Here the CDR3 reads CSATLSGSDSYNEQFF. CDR3 in DNA: TGCAGTGCTACCCTTAGCGGGAGTGACTCCTACAATGAGCAGTTCTTC.